This entry concerns a single T cell receptor beta chain. The antigen remains unidentified. Sequencing templates came from extracted RNA that was reverse transcribed into cDNA. TCRdb keeps only in-frame clones here, not all; method: immunoSEQ multiplex PCR. This table holds about 100,000 clones, about 60% found once. This entry comes from a study of CD8+ T cells in alopecia areata. Germline V gene data show CDR1 as MNHEY and CDR2 as SVGAGI. Deletions cut 6 bases from V and 7 bases from J, with 16 bases between. The CDR3 contains 14 residues. Overall study findings and caveats: Tissue-resident alphabeta T cells belonging to normal skin likewise get sequenced within scalp specimens. TCRs were shared less clearly across patients than in mice, possibly for HLA-related reasons.

The sample taken for sequencing was NKG2D-low CD8+ T cells sorted from blood. This receptor was obtained from a human donor with alopecia areata. The J gene is TRBJ2-1, the V gene TRBV6-5; D is ambiguous. CDR3 sequence: CASSESWTWNEQFF. As DNA, the CDR3 is TGTGCCAGCAGCGAAAGTTGGACGTGGAATGAGCAGTTCTTC.